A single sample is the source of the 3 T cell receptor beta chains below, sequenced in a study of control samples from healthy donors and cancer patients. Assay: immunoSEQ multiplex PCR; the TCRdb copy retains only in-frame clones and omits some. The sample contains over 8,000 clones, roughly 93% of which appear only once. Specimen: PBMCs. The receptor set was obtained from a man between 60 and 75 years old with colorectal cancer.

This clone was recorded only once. DNA for the CDR3: TGTGCCAGCACCTGGGACGCCGCGAACATTCAGTACTTC. It encodes CASTWDAANIQYF. The V and J genes are TRBV2 and TRBJ2-4; D assignment may be TRBD1 or TRBD2 (5 bases each). The CDR3 has 13 residues. Germline CDR1 reads SNHLY; CDR2 reads FYNNEI. Deletions cut 7 bases from V and 7 bases from J, with 14 bases between.

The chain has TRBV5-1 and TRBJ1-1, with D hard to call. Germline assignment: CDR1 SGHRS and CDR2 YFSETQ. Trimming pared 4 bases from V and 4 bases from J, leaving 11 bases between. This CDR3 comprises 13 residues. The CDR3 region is CASSLVLGTEAFF. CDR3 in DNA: TGCGCCAGCAGCCTGGTTCTGGGCACTGAAGCTTTCTTT.

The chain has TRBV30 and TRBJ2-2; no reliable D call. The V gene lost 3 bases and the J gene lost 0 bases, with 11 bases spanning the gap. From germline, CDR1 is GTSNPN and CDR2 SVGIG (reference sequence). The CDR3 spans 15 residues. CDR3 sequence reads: CAWRTLYANTGELFF. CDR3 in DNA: TGTGCCTGGAGGACACTTTACGCGAACACCGGGGAGCTGTTTTTT. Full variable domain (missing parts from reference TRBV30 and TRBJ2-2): SQTIHQWPATLVQPVGSPLSLECTVEGTSNPNLYWYRQAAGRGLQLLFYSVGIGQISSEVPQNLSASRPQDRQFILSSKKLLLSDSGFYLCAWRTLYANTGELFFGEGSRLTVL.